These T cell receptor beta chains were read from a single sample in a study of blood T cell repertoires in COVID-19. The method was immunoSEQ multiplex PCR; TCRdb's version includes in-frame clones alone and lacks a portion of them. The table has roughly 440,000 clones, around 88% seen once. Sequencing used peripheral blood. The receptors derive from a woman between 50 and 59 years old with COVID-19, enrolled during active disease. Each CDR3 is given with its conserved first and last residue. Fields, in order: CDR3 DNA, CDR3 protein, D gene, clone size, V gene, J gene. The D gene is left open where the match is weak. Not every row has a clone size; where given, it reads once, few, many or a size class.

CDR3nt: TGCGCCAGCAGCCCCATTGGGGGGGGGACAGGGACCGCTGAAGCTTTCTTT
CDR3aa: CASSPIGGGTGTAEAFF
d_gene: TRBD1
abundance: .
v_gene: TRBV5-1
j_gene: TRBJ1-1

CDR3nt: TGTGCCTGGAGCTCGGACAGGACTTCCTACGAGCAGTACTTC
CDR3aa: CAWSSDRTSYEQYF
d_gene: TRBD1
abundance: .
v_gene: TRBV30
j_gene: TRBJ2-7

CDR3nt: TGTGCCAGCAGCTTAGGCACTTTTAACTATGGCTACACCTTC
CDR3aa: CASSLGTFNYGYTF
d_gene: .
abundance: .
v_gene: TRBV7-9
j_gene: TRBJ1-2

CDR3nt: TGCGCCAGCAGCCAAGCAGGGAACACTGAAGCTTTCTTT
CDR3aa: CASSQAGNTEAFF
d_gene: .
abundance: .
v_gene: TRBV5-1
j_gene: TRBJ1-1

CDR3nt: TGTGCCAGCACACCTCAAGCAGGGGGGAGCACTGAAGCTTTCTTT
CDR3aa: CASTPQAGGSTEAFF
d_gene: TRBD1
abundance: .
v_gene: TRBV2
j_gene: TRBJ1-1

CDR3nt: TGTGCCAGCAGCGTAGACGGACTCTCTGGAAACACCATATATTTT
CDR3aa: CASSVDGLSGNTIYF
d_gene: .
abundance: once
v_gene: TRBV9
j_gene: TRBJ1-3

CDR3nt: TGTGCCAGCAGCTTGCTGGACTACCTCCCTGGTGATACGCAGTATTTT
CDR3aa: CASSLLDYLPGDTQYF
d_gene: .
abundance: .
v_gene: TRBV7-2
j_gene: TRBJ2-3

CDR3nt: TGTGCCAGCAGTTATCGACAGGGTTCTGGCTACACCTTC
CDR3aa: CASSYRQGSGYTF
d_gene: TRBD1
abundance: few
v_gene: TRBV6-5
j_gene: TRBJ1-2

CDR3nt: TGTGCCAGCAGCTTAACAGGGCTACCCCTCCACTTT
CDR3aa: CASSLTGLPLHF
d_gene: .
abundance: .
v_gene: TRBV7-8
j_gene: TRBJ1-6

CDR3nt: TGCGCCAGCAGCTTGCTGCGGGGGGCAGGAGAGACCCAGTACTTC
CDR3aa: CASSLLRGAGETQYF
d_gene: TRBD2
abundance: .
v_gene: TRBV5-1
j_gene: TRBJ2-5

CDR3nt: TGTGCCAGCAGTTTAAAGGGGCAGCCCCAGCATTTT
CDR3aa: CASSLKGQPQHF
d_gene: .
abundance: .
v_gene: TRBV28
j_gene: TRBJ1-5

CDR3nt: TGTGCCAGCAGCTTAGGATTTAACTTGGCTTTCTTT
CDR3aa: CASSLGFNLAFF
d_gene: .
abundance: .
v_gene: TRBV7-8
j_gene: TRBJ1-1

CDR3nt: TGTGCCAGCAGCTTGGGGGGACTGATTGGCACAGATACGCAGTATTTT
CDR3aa: CASSLGGLIGTDTQYF
d_gene: .
abundance: .
v_gene: TRBV5-6
j_gene: TRBJ2-3

CDR3nt: TGTGCCAGCAGCTTAATTGGGGGGAACTCCCTCTACACCTTC
CDR3aa: CASSLIGGNSLYTF
d_gene: .
abundance: few
v_gene: TRBV7-6
j_gene: TRBJ1-2

CDR3nt: TGTGCCTGGAGTGGGACAGGGGCGATGGGAGAGACCCAGTACTTC
CDR3aa: CAWSGTGAMGETQYF
d_gene: TRBD1
abundance: .
v_gene: TRBV30
j_gene: TRBJ2-5

CDR3nt: TGTGCCAGCAGGCCCGACTACTCCGATCCTGAGCAGTACTTC
CDR3aa: CASRPDYSDPEQYF
d_gene: .
abundance: .
v_gene: TRBV6-6
j_gene: TRBJ2-7

CDR3nt: TGTGCCAGCACCCGGACACCTGACTCCTACGAGCAGTACTTC
CDR3aa: CASTRTPDSYEQYF
d_gene: .
abundance: .
v_gene: TRBV5-6
j_gene: TRBJ2-7

CDR3nt: TGTGCCAGTAGCCCGGGACAGCCAGAGACCCAGTACTTC
CDR3aa: CASSPGQPETQYF
d_gene: TRBD1
abundance: .
v_gene: TRBV19
j_gene: TRBJ2-5

CDR3nt: TGTGCCAGCAGTGAAACAGGAAGAAACACCATATATTTT
CDR3aa: CASSETGRNTIYF
d_gene: .
abundance: .
v_gene: TRBV6-1
j_gene: TRBJ1-3

CDR3nt: TGCAGCGTAGGGACAGCCCAAGAGACCCAGTACTTC
CDR3aa: CSVGTAQETQYF
d_gene: TRBD1
abundance: .
v_gene: TRBV29-1
j_gene: TRBJ2-5

CDR3nt: TGTGCCAGCAGTGTTCGGACAGCCCCCTATGGCTACACCTTC
CDR3aa: CASSVRTAPYGYTF
d_gene: .
abundance: .
v_gene: TRBV27
j_gene: TRBJ1-2

CDR3nt: TGTGCCAGCAGTAGTCCCCCTCGGGGGGCCGCTGAAGCTTTCTTT
CDR3aa: CASSSPPRGAAEAFF
d_gene: .
abundance: few
v_gene: TRBV6-5
j_gene: TRBJ1-1

CDR3nt: TGTGCCACCAGCAGGCAGGGAAGAATCCCCTACGAGCAGTACTTC
CDR3aa: CATSRQGRIPYEQYF
d_gene: .
abundance: .
v_gene: TRBV15
j_gene: TRBJ2-7

CDR3nt: TGCAGCGTTGAGGGTACAGGGGACCCAAACCTCAATGAGCAGTTCTTC
CDR3aa: CSVEGTGDPNLNEQFF
d_gene: TRBD1
abundance: .
v_gene: TRBV29-1
j_gene: TRBJ2-1

CDR3nt: TGTGCCAGCAGCCCGGGACAGGCGCCAGCTTTCTTT
CDR3aa: CASSPGQAPAFF
d_gene: TRBD1
abundance: .
v_gene: TRBV5-6
j_gene: TRBJ1-1

CDR3nt: TGTGCCAGCAGCTTAGGGGGTAGCGGGGCTGGCTACACCTTC
CDR3aa: CASSLGGSGAGYTF
d_gene: .
abundance: .
v_gene: TRBV7-3
j_gene: TRBJ1-2

CDR3nt: TGTGCCAGCTCACCTACAGGGTCCGGGGAGCTGTTTTTT
CDR3aa: CASSPTGSGELFF
d_gene: .
abundance: few
v_gene: TRBV18
j_gene: TRBJ2-2

CDR3nt: TGTGCCAGTAGCGCGACAGGGGCCGTCTCTGGAAACACCATATATTTT
CDR3aa: CASSATGAVSGNTIYF
d_gene: TRBD1
abundance: once
v_gene: TRBV19
j_gene: TRBJ1-3

CDR3nt: TGTGCCAGTAGTATACAGGGGAACACCGGGGAGCTGTTTTTT
CDR3aa: CASSIQGNTGELFF
d_gene: .
abundance: .
v_gene: TRBV19
j_gene: TRBJ2-2

CDR3nt: TGTGCCTTAACAAAGACAGGGGGCACCTATGGCTACACCTTC
CDR3aa: CALTKTGGTYGYTF
d_gene: TRBD1
abundance: .
v_gene: TRBV30
j_gene: TRBJ1-2

CDR3nt: TGTGCCAGCAGTCTACAGGGTTACAATGAGCAGTTCTTC
CDR3aa: CASSLQGYNEQFF
d_gene: .
abundance: .
v_gene: TRBV6-5
j_gene: TRBJ2-1

CDR3nt: TGTGCCAGCAGTGAATGGGGAGGGAGCAATCAGCCCCAGCATTTT
CDR3aa: CASSEWGGSNQPQHF
d_gene: .
abundance: .
v_gene: TRBV2
j_gene: TRBJ1-5

CDR3nt: TGTGCCAGCAGTGGGGGGCAGCTCTATGGCTACACCTTC
CDR3aa: CASSGGQLYGYTF
d_gene: .
abundance: .
v_gene: TRBV2
j_gene: TRBJ1-2

CDR3nt: TGTGCCAGTCGCCCGACAGGGAACTATGGCTACACCTTC
CDR3aa: CASRPTGNYGYTF
d_gene: TRBD1
abundance: .
v_gene: TRBV19
j_gene: TRBJ1-2

CDR3nt: TGTGCCAGCAGTGAACCCGGGAAGGGCTACACCTTC
CDR3aa: CASSEPGKGYTF
d_gene: .
abundance: .
v_gene: TRBV6-1
j_gene: TRBJ1-2

CDR3nt: TGTGCCAGCAGTTTACAGGGGGACGGCTACACCTTC
CDR3aa: CASSLQGDGYTF
d_gene: TRBD1
abundance: .
v_gene: TRBV6-5
j_gene: TRBJ1-2

CDR3nt: TGCGCCAGCAGCTTGGGACGACAGGTTGCTGGGAACACTGAAGCTTTCTTT
CDR3aa: CASSLGRQVAGNTEAFF
d_gene: .
abundance: .
v_gene: TRBV5-1
j_gene: TRBJ1-1